One and the same sample provided the 7 T cell receptor beta chains below, sequenced in a study of cytomegalovirus exposure and HLA in healthy donors. The PCR ran on 60 Vbeta and 13 Jbeta primers. Assay used: immunoSEQ multiplex PCR; TCRdb lists only in-frame clones, some missing. This table holds about 140,000 clones, approximately 80% found once. The sequenced material came from PBMCs. The receptors originated from a woman between 18 and 29 years old in good health and CMV-seropositive.

Details on this clone: A junction end diverges from the germline sequence, so it may reflect a read error. This sequence joins TRBV7-6 and TRBJ1-1; possible D gene TRBD1, 6 bases. CDR3 length: 15 amino acids. Germline CDR1 and CDR2: SGHVS and FNYEAQ. The CDR3 is CASSLAPQGNPEAFF. The CDR3 region has the DNA TGTGCCAGCAGCTTAGCGCCTCAGGGGAACCCTGAAGCTTTCTTT.

The CDR3 DNA is TGCGCCAGCAGCCAACCCCCTGGGCGGGGGGTCTACGAGCAGTACTTC. It specifies CASSQPPGRGVYEQYF. The V gene is TRBV4-1, the J gene TRBJ2-7, with 8 bases lining up with TRBD2. There are 16 residues in the CDR3. J was trimmed by 3 bases and V by 2 bases; bases with no gene match: 9. Germline V lookup: CDR1 MGHRA, CDR2 YSYEKL.

The chain joins TRBV6-5 to TRBJ2-1; D gene ambiguous. Between the trimmed V and J ends, which lost 6 bases and 2 bases, there was a span of 14 bases. The CDR3 is made up of 15 amino acids. CDR1 and CDR2 from the germline V gene are MNHEY and SVGAGI. CDR3 nucleotides: TGTGCCAGCAGGCTATCAACTCTCCCCTACAATGAGCAGTTCTTC. As protein: CASRLSTLPYNEQFF.

The chain uses TRBV9 and TRBJ2-5; 8 bases are a match to TRBD1. CDR1 is SGDLS, CDR2 YYNGEE, per germline. This CDR3 comprises 17 residues. Germline trimming cut 0 bases from V and 1 base from J; bases unmatched to any gene: 8. The CDR3 nucleotides read TGTGCCAGCAGCGTAGCTACAGGGACAGGCCTCCAAGAGACCCAGTACTTC. Translation gives CASSVATGTGLQETQYF.

The chain carries TRBV15 and TRBJ1-5; maybe TRBD1 (5 bases). Trimming stripped 0 bases from V and 2 bases from J, with 14 bases between. Germline CDR1 and CDR2: LNHNV and YYDKDF (reference sequence). CDR3 length: 17 amino acids. The CDR3 nucleotides are TGTGCCACCAGCAGAGATCATAGGGAGGGGCGCAATCAGCCCCAGCATTTT. It yields the protein CATSRDHREGRNQPQHF.

The chain joins TRBV7-2 to TRBJ1-6, with D tentatively TRBD1 (5 bases). The CDR3 sequence is 16 residues long. Deletions cut 5 bases from V and 7 bases from J, with 18 bases between. In germline, CDR1 is SGHTA, CDR2 FQGNSA. CDR3 nucleotides: TGTGCCAGCAGCGCCCAAGGCGGGGGGGTGAATTCACCCCTCCACTTT. Translating it yields CASSAQGGGVNSPLHF.

This clone was seen only a few times. The CDR3 DNA is TGTGCCAGCAGTTCAGGGGTAAAGATGCTCACTGAAGCTTTCTTT. Amino acids: CASSSGVKMLTEAFF. The chain couples TRBV28 to TRBJ1-1, with TRBD1 as a possible D gene (6 bases). The CDR3 has 15 residues. The germline V and J ends were trimmed by 4 bases and 4 bases, with 16 bases remaining between them. In germline, CDR1 is MDHEN, CDR2 SYDVKM.